This TCR beta chain was identified in a study of cytomegalovirus exposure and HLA in healthy donors. Overall study: Early released data comprised 75 million to 100 million unique TCRs from HLA-typed donors.

The study, taken as a whole, reports: The study found most TCR sequences rare, yet found some public TCRs in many donors.

Trimming left V 6 bases short and J 4 bases short, with 12 bases between. CDR1 SEHNR and CDR2 FQNEAQ come from the germline V gene (reference sequence). There are 13 residues in the CDR3. The PCR ran on 60 Vbeta and 13 Jbeta primers. Profiling relied on immunoSEQ multiplex PCR, and the TCRdb table lists in-frame clones only, not all of them. The clone table shows about 120,000 clones, with the ten largest holding approximately 3.8%. Note on this clone: Its matching antigen is unknown.

This receptor was taken from a man aged 18-30 years in good health and CMV-seronegative. The source material was PBMCs. The J gene is TRBJ1-2, the V gene TRBV7-9, with D possibly TRBD1 on 5 matching bases. CDR3 region: CASSPGGGYGYTF. In DNA form, the CDR3 reads TGTGCCAGCAGTCCCGGGGGTGGCTATGGCTACACCTTC.